Listed below are T cell receptor beta chains from one sample, sequenced in a study of cytomegalovirus exposure and HLA in healthy donors. Profiling relied on immunoSEQ multiplex PCR, and the TCRdb table lists in-frame clones only, not all of them. The top ten clones hold over 8.5% of a sample with roughly 82,000 clones, roughly 72% of them seen once. The specimen sequenced was PBMCs. The receptor set was obtained from a woman between 35 and 50 years old in good health and CMV-seropositive. CDR3s include the opening cysteine and the closing phenylalanine or tryptophan.

>TRBV7-9|TRBJ2-7
CASTRGGSGLYEQYF
>TRBV18|TRBJ1-4
CASSPSRGEEKLFF
>TRBV18|TRBJ1-5
CASSPPGNQNQPQHF
>TRBV7-9|TRBJ1-5
CASSPDVGQGWVQPQHF
>TRBV5-1|TRBJ2-1
CASSFIAGGPDNEQFF
>TRBV7-9|TRBJ1-3
CASSPGSNSGNTIYF
>TRBV5-1|TRBJ1-1
CASSLDSNTEAFF
>TRBV5-4|TRBJ2-3
CATATSGGASDTQYF
>TRBV7-2|TRBJ1-4
CASSLWGLNEKLFF
>TRBV7-2|TRBJ1-6
CASSPRTGVYNSPLHF
>TRBV29-1|TRBJ1-1
CSVDRSNTEAFF
>TRBV7-2|TRBJ2-7
CASSPRGHSYEQYF
>TRBV5-6|TRBJ2-1
CASSWGGWDEQFF
>TRBV5-4|TRBJ2-3
CASSLVADTQYF
>TRBV28|TRBJ1-3
CASSLSPGSGNTIYF
>TRBV10-3|TRBJ2-1
CAISESGTGGRGSSYNEQFF
>TRBV30|TRBJ2-7
CAWSVQDNNYEQYF
>TRBV4-2|TRBJ1-2
CASSQVGGNYGYTF
>TRBV30|TRBJ1-4
CAWSPGVSNEKLFF
>TRBV7-2|TRBJ2-2
CASSLISGELFF
>TRBV28|TRBJ1-3
CASSLTTGGSGNTIYF
>TRBV15|TRBJ2-4
CATSRDQGNIQYF
>TRBV5-1|TRBJ2-7
CASSLATGDLSYEQYF
>TRBV5-1|TRBJ2-2
CASSGTSGSVSGELFF
>TRBV5-8|TRBJ1-2
CASRRGGGPYGYTF
>TRBV6-1|TRBJ2-3
CASRLTATSTDTQYF
>TRBV18|TRBJ2-7
CASSPGTGSDEQYF
>TRBV5-1|TRBJ2-7
CASSTGTSGAYEQYF
>TRBV28|TRBJ2-7
CASSRIGTGGYEQYF
>TRBV2|TRBJ1-1
CASRPQGTSDTEAFF
>TRBV19|TRBJ1-5
CASSIQRQGNQPQHF
>TRBV6-4|TRBJ1-5
CASSRHPNQPQHF
>TRBV28|TRBJ2-1
CASREEGRDRQFF
>TRBV7-9|TRBJ2-3
CASSFSGGADTQYF
>TRBV6-1|TRBJ1-3
CASSEEGGFGNTIYF
>TRBV9|TRBJ2-1
CASSVLAGGWGEQFF
>TRBV7-9|TRBJ1-1
CASSLRAGVNPEAFF
>TRBV30|TRBJ1-2
CAWSRITGDGYTF
>TRBV2|TRBJ1-4
CANAGTGNEKLFF
>TRBV19|TRBJ1-2
CASSTLTTGGNFYGYTF
>TRBV7-3|TRBJ2-2
CASSPLAGGLIGELFF
>TRBV7-8|TRBJ2-5
CASSLAWSVGFETQYF
>TRBV28|TRBJ2-7
CASSSEQGRGTYEQYF
>TRBV12-5|TRBJ1-4
CASGLGVGGEKLFF
>TRBV19|TRBJ1-3
CASSLQPGNTIYF
>TRBV18|TRBJ2-5
CASSLGTSMETQYF
>TRBV6-1|TRBJ1-1
CASSDRSTGGTEAFF
>TRBV19|TRBJ1-2
CASSSGQAEQRNYGYTF
>TRBV27|TRBJ2-1
CASGGLQGVHEQFF
>TRBV6-6|TRBJ1-1
CASSLQGVGTEAFF
>TRBV11-2|TRBJ2-1
CASSLVDIAEQFF
>TRBV5-1|TRBJ1-6
CASSPGDNSPLHF
>TRBV28|TRBJ2-7
CASRSGSGYEQYF
>TRBV7-9|TRBJ1-4
CASSLGQGEEKLFF
>TRBV30|TRBJ1-4
CAWSVQGTTNEKLFF
>TRBV7-9|TRBJ1-2
CASSFEGRGPTGGYTF
>TRBV5-1|TRBJ2-7
CASSLISGLALTTEQYF